Listed below are T cell receptor beta chains from one sample, sequenced in a study of blood T cells in healthy people across ages. TCRdb ran MiXCR on the 5' RACE reads and lists one entry per CDR3 protein. The sample includes 1 million to 1.2 million distinct CDR3 sequences, around two fifths of them seen just once. Material: blood. Receptors were obtained from a man between 18 and 29 years old in good health. The CDR3 runs from the conserved cysteine through the conserved F or W. D genes are given only for firm matches. Size is omitted from some rows. Given values are once, few, many or a class for expanded clones.

clone size,CDR3 length,V gene,D gene,J gene,CDR3 protein,CDR3 DNA
.,16,TRBV20-1,.,TRBJ1-4,CSARGPGRAPNEKLFF,TGCAGTGCTAGAGGTCCCGGCAGGGCGCCTAATGAAAAACTGTTTTTT
.,15,TRBV7-2,TRBD1,TRBJ2-3,CASSRTGGDTDTQYF,TGTGCCAGCAGCAGGACAGGGGGAGACACAGATACGCAGTATTTT
.,16,TRBV7-2,.,TRBJ2-7,CASNTLGGRSSYEQYF,TGTGCCAGCAACACTCTGGGGGGTCGAAGCTCCTACGAGCAGTACTTC
few,15,TRBV12-3/TRBV12-4,TRBD2,TRBJ2-5,CASSHPRVAGGSQYF,TGTGCCAGCAGCCACCCCAGGGTAGCGGGGGGTTCCCAGTACTTC
.,13,TRBV9,.,TRBJ2-1,CASSVEEHNEQFF,TGTGCCAGCAGCGTAGAAGAGCACAATGAGCAGTTCTTC
few,15,TRBV4-2,.,TRBJ2-3,CASSQDLARSDTQYF,TGTGCCAGCAGCCAAGATCTGGCTAGATCAGATACGCAGTATTTT
.,14,TRBV12-3/TRBV12-4,.,TRBJ2-7,CASSLMGASYEQYF,TGTGCCAGCAGTTTAATGGGGGCCTCCTACGAGCAGTACTTC
many,10,TRBV29-1,.,TRBJ1-2,CSVYRDGHTF,TGCAGCGTTTACAGGGACGGCCACACCTTC
few,16,TRBV28,TRBD2,TRBJ2-3,CASSPPRDYSTDTQYF,TGTGCCAGCAGTCCCCCCCGGGACTATAGCACAGATACGCAGTATTTT
many,11,TRBV29-1,.,TRBJ2-5,CSVGHPREQYF,TGCAGCGTTGGACACCCTCGGGAGCAGTACTTC
.,16,TRBV7-8,.,TRBJ2-3,CASSQRLATRGDTQYF,TGTGCCAGCAGCCAGCGTCTAGCGACGAGGGGGGATACGCAGTATTTT
.,18,TRBV9,TRBD1,TRBJ1-2,CASSVSLRTGQPNYGYTF,TGTGCCAGCAGCGTTTCCCTTCGGACAGGGCAACCTAACTATGGCTACACCTTC
.,13,TRBV24-1,.,TRBJ1-4,CATSEGANEKLFF,TGTGCCACCAGTGAAGGGGCTAATGAAAAACTGTTTTTT
.,14,TRBV4-3,.,TRBJ1-1,CASSQDQKGLEAFF,TGCGCCAGCAGCCAAGATCAAAAGGGTCTAGAAGCTTTCTTT
.,15,TRBV15,.,TRBJ1-2,CATSRDRVVDYGYTF,TGTGCCACCAGCAGAGATCGAGTTGTAGACTATGGCTACACCTTC
.,15,TRBV9,.,TRBJ2-1,CASSVGGGAHNEQFF,TGTGCCAGCAGCGTAGGGGGGGGGGCCCACAATGAGCAGTTCTTC
.,13,TRBV20-1,.,TRBJ1-4,CSATYLGGEKLFF,TGCAGTGCTACCTACCTTGGGGGGGAAAAACTGTTTTTT
.,16,TRBV7-9,.,TRBJ2-4,CASSTFGGGGKNIQYF,TGTGCCAGCAGCACCTTTGGGGGTGGTGGCAAAAACATTCAGTACTTC
.,14,TRBV6-5,.,TRBJ2-7,CASSSSVPPREQYF,TGTGCCAGCAGTTCATCGGTACCACCCAGGGAGCAGTACTTC
few,16,TRBV5-1,TRBD1,TRBJ2-7,CASSLEAGTGFGEQYF,TGCGCCAGCAGCTTGGAAGCCGGGACAGGGTTCGGTGAGCAGTACTTC
few,14,TRBV2,.,TRBJ2-1,CASSELRPPNEQFF,TGTGCCAGCAGTGAGTTACGACCCCCTAATGAGCAGTTCTTC
.,14,TRBV3-1,TRBD2,TRBJ2-4,CVSSQVAGGSIQYF,TGTGTCAGCAGCCAAGTAGCGGGGGGAAGCATTCAGTACTTC
.,13,TRBV5-5,.,TRBJ1-2,CASSRTTDHGYTF,TGTGCCAGCAGTAGAACGACAGACCACGGCTACACCTTC
few,12,TRBV4-2,.,TRBJ2-1,CASSQDYGEQFF,TGTGCCAGCAGCCAAGATTATGGGGAGCAGTTCTTC
.,14,TRBV7-2,TRBD1,TRBJ2-7,CASSPRDRDSEQYF,TGTGCCAGCAGCCCCCGGGACAGGGACAGCGAGCAGTACTTC
.,15,TRBV12-3/TRBV12-4,.,TRBJ1-5,CASSLITGGGQPQHF,TGTGCCAGCAGTTTAATTACGGGGGGCGGTCAGCCCCAGCATTTT
few,15,TRBV9,TRBD2,TRBJ2-3,CASSVGSSGADTQYF,TGTGCCAGCAGCGTAGGTTCTAGCGGGGCCGATACGCAGTATTTT
.,16,TRBV12-3/TRBV12-4,TRBD1,TRBJ1-2,CASSSRPGTGNYGYTF,TGTGCCAGCAGTTCCCGACCCGGGACAGGGAACTATGGCTACACCTTC
.,18,TRBV11-2,.,TRBJ2-5,CASSLVPRTAVRPETQYF,TGTGCCAGCAGCTTAGTGCCAAGAACGGCAGTGCGACCAGAGACCCAGTACTTC
.,15,TRBV4-3,TRBD2,TRBJ2-1,CASSQDPTSGDEQFF,TGCGCCAGCAGCCAAGATCCCACTAGCGGGGATGAGCAGTTCTTC
.,15,TRBV7-2,.,TRBJ2-7,CASSPPRGSSYEQYF,TGTGCCAGCAGCCCCCCACGGGGGAGCTCCTACGAGCAGTACTTC
.,13,TRBV7-8,.,TRBJ2-3,CASSFPVTDTRYF,TGTGCCAGCAGCTTCCCGGTAACAGATACGCGGTATTTT
.,15,TRBV27,.,TRBJ1-5,CASSLLGGRDQPQHF,TGTGCCAGCAGTTTGTTAGGGGGTCGCGATCAGCCCCAGCATTTT
.,14,TRBV6-4,.,TRBJ2-6,CASRPYSGANVLTF,TGTGCCAGCCGTCCCTACTCTGGGGCCAACGTCCTGACTTTC
.,14,TRBV5-1,.,TRBJ1-1,CASSPAGLNTEAFF,TGCGCCAGCAGCCCGGCCGGCCTGAACACTGAAGCTTTCTTT
.,15,TRBV29-1,TRBD1,TRBJ1-2,CSAFPGQGLRDGYTF,TGCAGCGCCTTCCCGGGACAGGGGCTTCGGGATGGCTACACCTTC
.,14,TRBV10-3,.,TRBJ1-1,CATQGVAVGTEAFF,TGTGCCACCCAAGGGGTAGCAGTTGGCACTGAAGCTTTCTTT
few,12,TRBV12-3/TRBV12-4,.,TRBJ2-7,CASSLGQGGQYF,TGTGCCAGCAGTTTAGGGCAGGGTGGTCAGTACTTC
.,18,TRBV9,.,TRBJ1-2,CASSAEGGAALANYGYTF,TGTGCCAGCAGCGCCGAGGGAGGGGCCGCCTTAGCTAACTATGGCTACACCTTC